This T cell receptor beta chain is drawn from a study of blood T cell repertoires in COVID-19. Study background: Collection of acute and convalescent COVID-19 samples took place in the United States, Italy and Spain.

Clones were sequenced by immunoSEQ multiplex PCR, and TCRdb holds only the in-frame ones, with some missing. In the table there are about 330,000 clones, more than 85% of which are singletons. Germline V gene lookup returns CDR1 KGHDR and CDR2 SFDVKD. The CDR3 consists of 13 residues. Trimming at V came to 7 bases and at J to 7 bases, leaving 4 bases not matched to a gene. The sample consisted of PBMCs or T cells enriched from blood (not recorded which). The TCR was taken from a woman in her 30s who had recovered from COVID-19. This chain joins TRBV24-1 and TRBJ1-5, with 9 bases identical to TRBD1. The CDR3 nucleotides are TGTGCCACCAGACCGGGACAGGGACAGCCCCAGCATTTT. Residues: CATRPGQGQPQHF.